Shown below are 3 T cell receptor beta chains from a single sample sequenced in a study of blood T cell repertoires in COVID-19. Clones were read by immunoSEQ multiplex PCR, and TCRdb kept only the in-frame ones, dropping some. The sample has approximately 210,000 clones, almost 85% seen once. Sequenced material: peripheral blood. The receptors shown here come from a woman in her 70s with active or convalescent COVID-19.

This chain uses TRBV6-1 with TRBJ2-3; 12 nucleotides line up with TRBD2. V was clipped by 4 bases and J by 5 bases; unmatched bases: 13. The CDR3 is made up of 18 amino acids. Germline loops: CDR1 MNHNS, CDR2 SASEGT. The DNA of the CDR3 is TGTGCCAGCAGTGCAATTCTAGCGGGAGGGCCTAGGGGAGATACGCAGTATTTT. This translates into CASSAILAGGPRGDTQYF.

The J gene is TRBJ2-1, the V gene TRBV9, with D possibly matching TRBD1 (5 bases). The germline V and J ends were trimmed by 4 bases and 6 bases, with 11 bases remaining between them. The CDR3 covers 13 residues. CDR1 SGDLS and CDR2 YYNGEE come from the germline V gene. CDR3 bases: TGTGCCAGCAGCCCAGGACAACTCAATGAGCAGTTCTTC. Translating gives CASSPGQLNEQFF.

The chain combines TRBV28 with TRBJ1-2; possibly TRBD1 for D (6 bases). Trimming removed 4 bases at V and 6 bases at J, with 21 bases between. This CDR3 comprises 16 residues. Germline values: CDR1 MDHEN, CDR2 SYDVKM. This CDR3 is CASSSRRQATRDGYTF. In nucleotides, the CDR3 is TGTGCCAGCAGTTCCCGAAGACAGGCGACGCGGGATGGCTACACCTTC.